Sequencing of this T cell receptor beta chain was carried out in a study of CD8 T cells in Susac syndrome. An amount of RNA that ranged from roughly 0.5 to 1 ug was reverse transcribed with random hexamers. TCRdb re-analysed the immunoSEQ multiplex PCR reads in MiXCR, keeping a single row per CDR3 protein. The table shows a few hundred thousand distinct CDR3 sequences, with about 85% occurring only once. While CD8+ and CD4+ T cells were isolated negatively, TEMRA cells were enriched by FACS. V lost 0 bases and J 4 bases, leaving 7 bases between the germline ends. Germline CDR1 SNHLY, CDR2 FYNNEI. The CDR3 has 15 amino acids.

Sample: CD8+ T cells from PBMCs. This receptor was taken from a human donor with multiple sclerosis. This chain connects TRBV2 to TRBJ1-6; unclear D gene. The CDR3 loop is CASSEASAYNSPLHF. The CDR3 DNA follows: TGTGCCAGCAGTGAAGCGTCAGCTTATAATTCACCCCTCCACTTT. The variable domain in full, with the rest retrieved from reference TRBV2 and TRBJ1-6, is EPEVTQTPSHQVTQMGQEVILRCVPISNHLYFYWYRQILGQKVEFLVSFYNNEISEKSEIFDDQFSVERPDGSNFTLKIRSTKLEDSAMYFCASSEASAYNSPLHFGNGTRLTVT.